This T cell receptor beta chain was profiled in a study of response to subunit inactivated influenza vaccine. General study points: Only a handful of new T cells, the authors suggested, are recruited with each seasonal influenza vaccination.

In regard to this clonotype: What it recognizes is unknown.

TCRdb re-called the RT-PCR reads through MiXCR, storing one row per CDR3 protein. The profile shows roughly 670,000 distinct CDR3 sequences, around 15% of them singletons. Sample: PBMCs from blood, taken less than 15 days before vaccination. This sequence was found in a man aged 50-59 years who received an inactivated influenza vaccine.

The CDR3 DNA follows: TGTGCCTTATCCCCTGAACAGTCTTGGGGTGAAAAACTGTTTTTT. This sequence encodes CALSPEQSWGEKLFF. The chain links TRBV10-3 to TRBJ1-4, with D uncertain. Deletions cut 11 bases from V and 7 bases from J, with 23 bases between. CDR1 and CDR2 from the germline V gene are ENHRY and SYGVKD. The CDR3 covers 15 residues.